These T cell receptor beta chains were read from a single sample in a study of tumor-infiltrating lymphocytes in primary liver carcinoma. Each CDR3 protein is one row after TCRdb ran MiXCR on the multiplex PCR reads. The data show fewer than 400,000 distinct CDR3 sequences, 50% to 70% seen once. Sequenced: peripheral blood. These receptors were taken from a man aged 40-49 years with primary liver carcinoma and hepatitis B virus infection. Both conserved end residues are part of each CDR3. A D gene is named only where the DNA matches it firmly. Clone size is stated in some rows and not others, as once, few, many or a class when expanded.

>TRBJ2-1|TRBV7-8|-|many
CASSRDPFRSNEQFF
TGTGCCAGCAGCCGAGACCCCTTTAGGAGCAATGAGCAGTTCTTC
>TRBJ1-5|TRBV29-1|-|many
CSAPGAAVAASQWNQPQHF
TGCAGCGCCCCCGGAGCCGCGGTTGCAGCCAGCCAGTGGAATCAGCCCCAGCATTTT
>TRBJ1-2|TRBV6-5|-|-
CASRRDRYGCIF
TGTGCCAGCAGACGGGATAGATATGGCTGCATCTTC
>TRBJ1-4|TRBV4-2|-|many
CASSPVGGLNEKLFF
TGTGCCAGCAGCCCCGTGGGGGGGTTGAACGAAAAACTGTTTTTT
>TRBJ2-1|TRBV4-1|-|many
CASSQDRTPSYNEQFF
TGCGCCAGCAGCCAAGATCGGACCCCCTCCTACAATGAGCAGTTCTTC
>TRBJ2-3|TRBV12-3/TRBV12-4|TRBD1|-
CASSLDGQGSTDTQYF
TGTGCCAGCAGTTTAGACGGACAGGGAAGCACAGATACGCAGTATTTT
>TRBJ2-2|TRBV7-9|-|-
CASTRLVGNTGELFF
TGTGCCAGTACCCGATTGGTAGGGAACACCGGGGAGCTGTTTTTT
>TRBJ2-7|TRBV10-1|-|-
CARWATDSYEQYF
TGCGCCAGGTGGGCCACCGACAGCTACGAGCAGTACTTC
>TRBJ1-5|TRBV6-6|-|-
CASIEGNGNQPQHF
TGTGCCAGCATAGAGGGGAACGGCAATCAGCCCCAGCATTTT
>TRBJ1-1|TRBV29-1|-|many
CSARQGRTEAFF
TGCAGCGCGCGGCAGGGACGGACTGAAGCTTTCTTT
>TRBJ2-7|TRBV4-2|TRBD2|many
CASSQEGRGDSYEQYF
TGTGCCAGCAGCCAAGAAGGGCGGGGGGACTCCTACGAGCAGTACTTC
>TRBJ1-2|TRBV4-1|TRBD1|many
CASSQGQGRNYGYTF
TGCGCCAGCAGCCAAGGACAGGGACGGAACTATGGCTACACCTTC
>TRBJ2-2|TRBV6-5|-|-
CASSYAGTGELLF
TGTGCCAGCAGTTACGCGGGTACCGGGGAGCTGCTTTTT
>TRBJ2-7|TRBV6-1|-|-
CASSPHQAAGDEQYF
TGTGCCAGCAGTCCCCATCAGGCGGCAGGGGACGAACAGTACTTC
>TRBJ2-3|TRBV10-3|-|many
CAIKQLADTDTQYF
TGTGCCATCAAGCAACTAGCAGATACAGATACGCAGTATTTT
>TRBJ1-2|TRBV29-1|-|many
CSVEHQTGLGYTF
TGCAGCGTCGAGCATCAGACAGGTCTCGGCTACACCTTC
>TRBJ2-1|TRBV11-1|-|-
CARSFLRDNSHNEQFF
TGTGCCCGCAGCTTTTTGCGGGACAACTCCCACAATGAGCAGTTCTTC
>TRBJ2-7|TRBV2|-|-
CASNPSPDEQYF
TGTGCCAGCAACCCATCGCCGGACGAGCAGTACTTC
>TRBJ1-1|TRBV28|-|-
CASSLSGSGRWTEAFF
TGTGCCAGCAGTTTATCTGGTTCGGGACGGTGGACTGAAGCTTTCTTT
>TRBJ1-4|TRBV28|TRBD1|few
CASSTPGQVNEKLFF
TGTGCCAGCAGTACACCGGGACAGGTGAATGAAAAACTGTTTTTT
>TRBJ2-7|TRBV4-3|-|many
CASSSALRSYEQYF
TGCGCCAGCAGTTCAGCCCTGCGCTCCTACGAGCAGTACTTC
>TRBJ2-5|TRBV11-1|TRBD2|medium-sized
CASSLGLAGGPQETQYF
TGTGCCAGCAGCCTAGGACTAGCGGGAGGGCCTCAAGAGACCCAGTACTTC
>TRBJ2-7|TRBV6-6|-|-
CASSYDSGNRYEQYF
TGTGCCAGCAGTTACGATAGCGGCAATCGGTACGAGCAGTACTTC
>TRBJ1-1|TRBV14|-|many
CASSQLGTPRAEAFF
TGTGCCAGCAGCCAACTTGGGACACCGAGGGCTGAAGCTTTCTTT
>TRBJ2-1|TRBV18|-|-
CASSPSPPFSGIEQFF
TGTGCCAGCTCACCAAGTCCTCCTTTTTCGGGCATTGAGCAGTTCTTC
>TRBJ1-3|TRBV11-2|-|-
CASSLASGSTIYF
TGTGCCAGCAGCTTGGCGTCCGGAAGCACCATATATTTT
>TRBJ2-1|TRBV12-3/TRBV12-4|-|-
CTSSLWRNEQFF
TGTACCAGCAGTTTATGGCGGAATGAGCAGTTCTTC
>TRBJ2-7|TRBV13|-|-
CASSERSSYNEQYF
TGTGCCAGCAGCGAGAGGAGCTCCTACAATGAGCAGTACTTC